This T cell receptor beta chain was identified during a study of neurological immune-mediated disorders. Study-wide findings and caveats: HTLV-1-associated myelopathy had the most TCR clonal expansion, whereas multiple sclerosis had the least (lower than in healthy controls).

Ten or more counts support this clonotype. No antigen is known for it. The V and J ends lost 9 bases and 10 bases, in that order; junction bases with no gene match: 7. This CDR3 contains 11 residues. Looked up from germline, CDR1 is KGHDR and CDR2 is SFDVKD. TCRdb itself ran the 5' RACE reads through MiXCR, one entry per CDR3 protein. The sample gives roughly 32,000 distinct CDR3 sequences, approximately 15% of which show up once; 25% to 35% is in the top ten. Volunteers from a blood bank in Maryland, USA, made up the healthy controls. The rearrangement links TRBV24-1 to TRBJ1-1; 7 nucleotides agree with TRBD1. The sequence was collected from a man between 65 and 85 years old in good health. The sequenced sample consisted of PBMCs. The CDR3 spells CATSTGTTAFF. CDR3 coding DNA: TGTGCCACCTCGACAGGGACGACAGCTTTCTTT.